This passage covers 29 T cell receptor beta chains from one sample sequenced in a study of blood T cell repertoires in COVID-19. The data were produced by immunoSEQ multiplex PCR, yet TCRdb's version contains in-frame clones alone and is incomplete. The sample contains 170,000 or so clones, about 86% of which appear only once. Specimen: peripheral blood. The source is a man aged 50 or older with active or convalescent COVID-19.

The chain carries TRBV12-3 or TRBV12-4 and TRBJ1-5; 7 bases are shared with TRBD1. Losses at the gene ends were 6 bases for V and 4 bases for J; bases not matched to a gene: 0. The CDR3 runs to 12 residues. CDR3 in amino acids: CASRQGNQPQHF. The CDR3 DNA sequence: TGTGCCAGCAGACAGGGGAATCAGCCCCAGCATTTT.

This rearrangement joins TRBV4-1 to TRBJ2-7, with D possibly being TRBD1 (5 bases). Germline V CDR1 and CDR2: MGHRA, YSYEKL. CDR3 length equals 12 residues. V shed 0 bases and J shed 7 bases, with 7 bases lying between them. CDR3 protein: CASSQDRTEQYF. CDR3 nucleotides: TGCGCCAGCAGCCAAGATAGGACAGAGCAGTACTTC.

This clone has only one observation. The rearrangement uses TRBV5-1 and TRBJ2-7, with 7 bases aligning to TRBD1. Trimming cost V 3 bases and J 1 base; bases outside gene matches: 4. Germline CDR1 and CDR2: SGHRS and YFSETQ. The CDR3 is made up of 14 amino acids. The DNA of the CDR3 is TGCGCCAGCAGCTCGCGACAGGGTTCCTACGAGCAGTACTTC. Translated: CASSSRQGSYEQYF.

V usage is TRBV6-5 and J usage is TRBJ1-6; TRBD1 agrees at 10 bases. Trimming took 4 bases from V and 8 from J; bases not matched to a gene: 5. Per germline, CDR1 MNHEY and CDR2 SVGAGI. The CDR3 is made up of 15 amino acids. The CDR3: CASSWRTGGDSPLHF. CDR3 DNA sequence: TGTGCCAGCAGTTGGAGGACAGGGGGAGATTCACCCCTCCACTTT.

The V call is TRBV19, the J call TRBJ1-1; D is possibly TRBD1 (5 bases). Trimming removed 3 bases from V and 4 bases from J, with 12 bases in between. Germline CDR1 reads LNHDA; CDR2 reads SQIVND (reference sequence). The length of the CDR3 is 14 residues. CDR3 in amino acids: CASSITDRSTEAFF. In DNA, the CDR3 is TGTGCCAGTAGTATCACCGACAGAAGCACTGAAGCTTTCTTT.

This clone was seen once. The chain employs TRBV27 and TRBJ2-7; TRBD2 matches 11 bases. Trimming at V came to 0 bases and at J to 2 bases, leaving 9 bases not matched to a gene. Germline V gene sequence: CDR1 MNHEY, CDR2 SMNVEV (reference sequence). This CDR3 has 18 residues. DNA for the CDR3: TGTGCCAGCAGTTTATCATCCCGACTAGCGGGATATACCTACGAGCAGTACTTC. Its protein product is CASSLSSRLAGYTYEQYF.

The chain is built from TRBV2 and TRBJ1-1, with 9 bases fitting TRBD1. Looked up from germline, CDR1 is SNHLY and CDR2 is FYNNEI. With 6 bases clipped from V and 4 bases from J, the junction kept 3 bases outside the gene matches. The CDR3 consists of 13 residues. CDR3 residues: CASSGGQGTEAFF. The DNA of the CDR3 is TGTGCCAGCAGCGGGGGACAGGGCACTGAAGCTTTCTTT.

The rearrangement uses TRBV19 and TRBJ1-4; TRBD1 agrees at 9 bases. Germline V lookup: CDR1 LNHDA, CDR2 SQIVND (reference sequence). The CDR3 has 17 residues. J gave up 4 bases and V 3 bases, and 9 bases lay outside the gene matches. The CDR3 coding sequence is TGTGCCAGTAGTATGAACAGGGGGCGTATTGGTAATGAAAAACTGTTTTTT. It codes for CASSMNRGRIGNEKLFF.

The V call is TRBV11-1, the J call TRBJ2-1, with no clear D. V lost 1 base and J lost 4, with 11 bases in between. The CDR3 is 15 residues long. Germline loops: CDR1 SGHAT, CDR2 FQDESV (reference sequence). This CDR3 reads CASSLVGQEYNEQFF. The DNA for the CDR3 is TGTGCCAGCAGCTTAGTGGGTCAGGAATACAATGAGCAGTTCTTC.

The CDR3 reads CATGPGQGFTDTQYF. CDR3 in DNA: TGTGCCACCGGACCGGGACAGGGATTCACAGATACGCAGTATTTT. The rearrangement uses TRBV24-1 and TRBJ2-3; TRBD1 agrees at 9 bases. The ends lost 9 bases at V and 2 bases at J; junction bases unmatched: 8. In germline, CDR1 is KGHDR, CDR2 SFDVKD. This CDR3 spans 15 amino acids.

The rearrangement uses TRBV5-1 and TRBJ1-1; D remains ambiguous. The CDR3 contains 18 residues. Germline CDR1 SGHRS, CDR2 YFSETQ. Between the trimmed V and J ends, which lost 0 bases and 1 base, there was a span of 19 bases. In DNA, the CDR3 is TGCGCCAGCAGCTTGGCGGGTCCGACCGGGGTTACGAACACTGAAGCTTTCTTT. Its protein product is CASSLAGPTGVTNTEAFF.

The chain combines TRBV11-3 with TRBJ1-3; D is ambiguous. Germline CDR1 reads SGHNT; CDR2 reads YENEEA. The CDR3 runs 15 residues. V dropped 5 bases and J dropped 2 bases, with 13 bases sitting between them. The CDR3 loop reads CASSRNTPAGNTIYF. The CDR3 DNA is TGTGCCAGCAGCCGAAATACACCCGCTGGAAACACCATATATTTT.

DNA of the CDR3: TGTGCCAGTAGTACCGGACGGGAAAATTCACCCCTCCACTTT. Its translation: CASSTGRENSPLHF. V and J are TRBV19 and TRBJ1-6; D not resolved. The CDR3 extends over 14 amino acids. The germline gives CDR1 LNHDA, CDR2 SQIVND (reference sequence). The V end lost 4 bases, the J end lost 7 bases, and 11 bases lay between the germline ends.

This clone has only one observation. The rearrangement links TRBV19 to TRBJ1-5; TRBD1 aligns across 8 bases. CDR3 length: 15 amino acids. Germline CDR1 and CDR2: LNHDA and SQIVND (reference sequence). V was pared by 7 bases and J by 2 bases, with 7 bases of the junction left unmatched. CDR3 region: CASIPTTGGNQPQHF. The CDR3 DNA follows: TGTGCCAGTATACCCACGACAGGGGGCAATCAGCCCCAGCATTTT.

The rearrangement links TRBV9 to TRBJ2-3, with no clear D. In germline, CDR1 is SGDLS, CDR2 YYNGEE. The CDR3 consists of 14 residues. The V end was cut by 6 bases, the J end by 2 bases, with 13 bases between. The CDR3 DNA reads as TGTGCCAGCACCGAGCGCCTTGTCACAGATACGCAGTATTTT. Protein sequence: CASTERLVTDTQYF. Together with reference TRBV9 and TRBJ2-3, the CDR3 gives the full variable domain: DSGVTQTPKHLITATGQRVTLRCSPRSGDLSVYWYQQSLDQGLQFLIQYYNGEERAKGNILERFSAQQFPDLHSELNLSSLELGDSALYFCASTERLVTDTQYFGPGTRLTVL.

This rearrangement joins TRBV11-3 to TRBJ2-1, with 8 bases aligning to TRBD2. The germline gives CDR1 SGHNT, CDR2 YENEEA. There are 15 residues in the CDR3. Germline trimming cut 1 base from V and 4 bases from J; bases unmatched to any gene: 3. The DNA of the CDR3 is TGTGCCAGCAGCTTAGTACTAGCGGCTTACAATGAGCAGTTCTTC. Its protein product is CASSLVLAAYNEQFF. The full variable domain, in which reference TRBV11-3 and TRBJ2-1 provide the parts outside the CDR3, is EAGVVQSPRYKIIEKKQPVAFWCNPISGHNTLYWYLQNLGQGPELLIRYENEEAVDDSQLPKDRFSAERLKGVDSTLKIQPAELGDSAVYLCASSLVLAAYNEQFFGPGTRLTVL.

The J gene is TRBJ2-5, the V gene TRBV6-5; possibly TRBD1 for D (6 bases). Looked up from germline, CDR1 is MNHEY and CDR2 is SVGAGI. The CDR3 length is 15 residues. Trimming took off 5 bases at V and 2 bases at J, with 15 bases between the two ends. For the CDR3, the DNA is TGTGCCAGCAGTCCTCCAGGGGTCGGACAAGAGACCCAGTACTTC. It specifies CASSPPGVGQETQYF.

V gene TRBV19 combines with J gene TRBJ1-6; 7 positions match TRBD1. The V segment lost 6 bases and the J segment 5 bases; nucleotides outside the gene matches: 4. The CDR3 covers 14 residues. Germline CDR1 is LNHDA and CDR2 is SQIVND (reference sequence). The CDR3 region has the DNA TGTGCCAGTAGCCCGGGACAGCATAATTCACCCCTCCACTTT. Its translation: CASSPGQHNSPLHF.

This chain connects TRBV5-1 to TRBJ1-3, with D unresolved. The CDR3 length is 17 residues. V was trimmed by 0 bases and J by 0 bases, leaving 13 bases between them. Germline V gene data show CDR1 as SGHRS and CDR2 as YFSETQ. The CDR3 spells CASSLGAKPISGNTIYF. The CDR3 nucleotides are TGCGCCAGCAGCTTGGGCGCGAAACCAATCTCTGGAAACACCATATATTTT.

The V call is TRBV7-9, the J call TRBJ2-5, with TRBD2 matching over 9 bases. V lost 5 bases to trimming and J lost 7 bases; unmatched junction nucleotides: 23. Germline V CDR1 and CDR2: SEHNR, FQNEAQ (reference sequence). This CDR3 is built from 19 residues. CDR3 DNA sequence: TGTGCCAGCAGCCCGGCGGGATTGGGCGGGAGGGCCCTAGGTGTGACCCAGTACTTC. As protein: CASSPAGLGGRALGVTQYF. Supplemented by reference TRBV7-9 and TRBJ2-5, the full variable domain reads DTGVSQNPRHKITKRGQNVTFRCDPISEHNRLYWYRQTLGQGPEFLTYFQNEAQLEKSRLLSDRFSAERPKGSFSTLEIQRTEQGDSAMYLCASSPAGLGGRALGVTQYFGPGTRLLVL.

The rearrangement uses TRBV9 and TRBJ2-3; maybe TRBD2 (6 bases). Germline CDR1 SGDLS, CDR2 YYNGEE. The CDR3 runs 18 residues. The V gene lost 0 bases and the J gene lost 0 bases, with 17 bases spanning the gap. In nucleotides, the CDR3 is TGTGCCAGCAGCGTAGATAGCGGAGGCATCGAAAGCACAGATACGCAGTATTTT. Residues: CASSVDSGGIESTDTQYF. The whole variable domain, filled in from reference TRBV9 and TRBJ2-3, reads DSGVTQTPKHLITATGQRVTLRCSPRSGDLSVYWYQQSLDQGLQFLIQYYNGEERAKGNILERFSAQQFPDLHSELNLSSLELGDSALYFCASSVDSGGIESTDTQYFGPGTRLTVL.

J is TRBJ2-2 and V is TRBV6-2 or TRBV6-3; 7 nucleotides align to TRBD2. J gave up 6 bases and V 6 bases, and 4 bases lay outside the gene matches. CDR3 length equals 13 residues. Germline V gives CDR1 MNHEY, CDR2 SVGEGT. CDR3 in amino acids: CASSPTSPGELFF. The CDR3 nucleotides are TGTGCCAGCAGCCCGACTAGCCCCGGGGAGCTGTTTTTT.

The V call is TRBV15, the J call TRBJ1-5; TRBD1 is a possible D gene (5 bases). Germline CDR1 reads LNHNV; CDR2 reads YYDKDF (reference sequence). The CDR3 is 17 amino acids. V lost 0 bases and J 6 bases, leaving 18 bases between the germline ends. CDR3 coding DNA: TGTGCCACCAGCAGAGAATCCGCAGGGTTCGGCGGTCAGCCCCAGCATTTT. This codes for CATSRESAGFGGQPQHF.

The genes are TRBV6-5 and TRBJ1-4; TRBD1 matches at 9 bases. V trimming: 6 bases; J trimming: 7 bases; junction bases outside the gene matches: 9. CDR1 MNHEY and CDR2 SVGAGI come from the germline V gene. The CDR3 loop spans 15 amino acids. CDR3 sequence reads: CASSPGTGIAEKLFF. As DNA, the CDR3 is TGTGCCAGCAGCCCCGGGACAGGGATTGCTGAAAAACTGTTTTTT.

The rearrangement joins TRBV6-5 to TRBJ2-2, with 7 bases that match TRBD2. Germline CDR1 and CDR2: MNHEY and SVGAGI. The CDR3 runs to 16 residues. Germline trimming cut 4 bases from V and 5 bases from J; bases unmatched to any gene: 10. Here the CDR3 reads CASSLNGGSETGELFF. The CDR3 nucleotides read TGTGCCAGCAGTTTAAACGGGGGGTCGGAAACCGGGGAGCTGTTTTTT.

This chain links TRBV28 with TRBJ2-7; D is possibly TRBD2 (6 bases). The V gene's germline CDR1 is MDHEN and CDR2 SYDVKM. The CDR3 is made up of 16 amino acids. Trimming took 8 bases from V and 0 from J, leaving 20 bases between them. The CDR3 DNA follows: TGTGCCAGCTCATTTTCATTAGCGGAACTCTCCTACGAGCAGTACTTC. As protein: CASSFSLAELSYEQYF.

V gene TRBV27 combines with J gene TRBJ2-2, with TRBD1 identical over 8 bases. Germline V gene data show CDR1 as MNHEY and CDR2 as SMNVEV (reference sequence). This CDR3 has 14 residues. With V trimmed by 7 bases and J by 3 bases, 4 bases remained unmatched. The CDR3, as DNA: TGTGCCAGCAAAAAACAGGGGGACACCGGGGAGCTGTTTTTT. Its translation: CASKKQGDTGELFF.

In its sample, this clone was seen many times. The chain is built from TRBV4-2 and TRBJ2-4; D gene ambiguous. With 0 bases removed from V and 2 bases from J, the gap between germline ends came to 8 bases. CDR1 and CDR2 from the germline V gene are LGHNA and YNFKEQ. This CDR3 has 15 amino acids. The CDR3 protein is CASSQEMRTKNIQYF. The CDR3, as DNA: TGTGCCAGCAGCCAAGAGATGAGGACCAAAAACATTCAGTACTTC.

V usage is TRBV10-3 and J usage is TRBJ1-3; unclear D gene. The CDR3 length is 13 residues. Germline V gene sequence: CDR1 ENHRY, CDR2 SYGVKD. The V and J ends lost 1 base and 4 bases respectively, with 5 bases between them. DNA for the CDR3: TGTGCCATCAGTGAGTTGGCAGGAAACACCATATATTTT. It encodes CAISELAGNTIYF.